The rows below give T cell receptor beta chains drawn from one sample of a study of T cell clonotyping in hematopoietic cell transplantation. The assay was immunoSEQ multiplex PCR, and TCRdb's table has in-frame clones only and misses some. The data contain under 45,000 clones, 85% to 95% of them singletons. The input for sequencing was peripheral blood mononuclear cells, taken before stem cell transplant. These receptors originate from a man aged 40-55 years with chronic myeloid leukemia. Some clones in this sample may be carry-over from other donors' samples. Each CDR3 is given with its conserved first and last residue. Each record gives: J gene, clone size, V gene, D gene, CDR3 protein, CDR3 DNA. A D gene is named only where the DNA matches it firmly. Not every row has a clone size; where given, it reads once, few, many or a size class.

J gene: TRBJ2-7
clone size: NA
V gene: TRBV4-2
D gene: NA
CDR3 protein: CASTRGQARRDEQYF
CDR3 DNA: TGTGCCAGCACCCGGGGGCAGGCAAGACGGGACGAGCAGTACTTC

J gene: TRBJ1-6
clone size: NA
V gene: TRBV6-1
D gene: NA
CDR3 protein: CASSDNVDSPLHF
CDR3 DNA: TGTGCCAGCAGTGATAACGTGGATTCACCCCTCCACTTT

J gene: TRBJ2-7
clone size: NA
V gene: TRBV29-1
D gene: TRBD1
CDR3 protein: CSVEVTGGIWYF
CDR3 DNA: TGCAGCGTTGAGGTTACAGGGGGGATATGGTACTTC

J gene: TRBJ1-1
clone size: NA
V gene: TRBV4-1
D gene: NA
CDR3 protein: CASSQGRHAGGTEAFF
CDR3 DNA: TGCGCCAGCAGCCAAGGGAGACACGCTGGAGGGACTGAAGCTTTCTTT

J gene: TRBJ1-1
clone size: once
V gene: TRBV9
D gene: TRBD1
CDR3 protein: CASSVSPRGTAGTEAFF
CDR3 DNA: TGTGCCAGCAGCGTCTCCCCCCGCGGGACAGCAGGGACTGAAGCTTTCTTT

J gene: TRBJ2-3
clone size: NA
V gene: TRBV4-3
D gene: NA
CDR3 protein: CASSQEWGDADTQYF
CDR3 DNA: TGCGCCAGCAGCCAAGAGTGGGGGGACGCAGATACGCAGTATTTT

J gene: TRBJ2-5
clone size: NA
V gene: TRBV7-3
D gene: TRBD1
CDR3 protein: CASSPQGNQETQYF
CDR3 DNA: TGTGCCAGCAGCCCACAGGGGAACCAAGAGACCCAGTACTTC

J gene: TRBJ1-2
clone size: NA
V gene: TRBV5-6
D gene: NA
CDR3 protein: CASSWTDGGYTF
CDR3 DNA: TGTGCCAGCAGCTGGACAGACGGGGGCTACACCTTC

J gene: TRBJ1-4
clone size: NA
V gene: TRBV14
D gene: NA
CDR3 protein: CASSLYMATNEKLFF
CDR3 DNA: TGTGCCAGCAGCCTCTACATGGCAACTAATGAAAAACTGTTTTTT

J gene: TRBJ2-6
clone size: NA
V gene: TRBV6-5
D gene: NA
CDR3 protein: CASSPSISGANVLTF
CDR3 DNA: TGTGCCAGCAGCCCCAGTATATCTGGGGCCAACGTCCTGACTTTC

J gene: TRBJ1-1
clone size: NA
V gene: TRBV30
D gene: TRBD1
CDR3 protein: CAWGGQGNTEAFF
CDR3 DNA: TGTGCCTGGGGGGGACAGGGGAACACTGAAGCTTTCTTT

J gene: TRBJ2-1
clone size: NA
V gene: TRBV6-5
D gene: NA
CDR3 protein: CASSYGQGYEQFF
CDR3 DNA: TGTGCCAGCAGTTACGGGCAGGGTTATGAGCAGTTCTTC

J gene: TRBJ1-6
clone size: NA
V gene: TRBV2
D gene: NA
CDR3 protein: CASSRDLNSPLHF
CDR3 DNA: TGTGCCAGCAGTAGGGACCTTAATTCACCCCTCCACTTT

J gene: TRBJ1-2
clone size: few
V gene: TRBV27
D gene: NA
CDR3 protein: CASRSYGQNYGYTF
CDR3 DNA: TGTGCCAGCAGATCGTACGGACAGAACTATGGCTACACCTTC

J gene: TRBJ2-6
clone size: NA
V gene: TRBV11-2
D gene: NA
CDR3 protein: CASHRRTGANVLTF
CDR3 DNA: TGTGCCAGCCACAGGAGAACTGGGGCCAACGTCCTGACTTTC

J gene: TRBJ1-2
clone size: once
V gene: TRBV5-1
D gene: NA
CDR3 protein: CASSPDPGPYGYTF
CDR3 DNA: TGCGCCAGCAGCCCGGACCCGGGCCCCTATGGCTACACCTTC

J gene: TRBJ1-3
clone size: NA
V gene: TRBV28
D gene: TRBD1
CDR3 protein: CASTLTGGSGNTIYF
CDR3 DNA: TGTGCCAGCACCTTGACAGGGGGATCTGGAAACACCATATATTTT

J gene: TRBJ2-5
clone size: NA
V gene: TRBV30
D gene: NA
CDR3 protein: CAWSFGSQETQYF
CDR3 DNA: TGTGCCTGGAGCTTTGGCAGCCAAGAGACCCAGTACTTC

J gene: TRBJ2-5
clone size: NA
V gene: TRBV11-3
D gene: NA
CDR3 protein: CASSLSGYQETQYF
CDR3 DNA: TGTGCCAGCAGCTTAAGTGGTTACCAAGAGACCCAGTACTTC

J gene: TRBJ1-6
clone size: NA
V gene: TRBV7-2
D gene: NA
CDR3 protein: CASSLRDFLNSPLHF
CDR3 DNA: TGTGCCAGCAGCCTCCGGGACTTCCTTAATTCACCCCTCCACTTT

J gene: TRBJ2-7
clone size: NA
V gene: TRBV5-1
D gene: TRBD1
CDR3 protein: CASSSGTGGTYEQYF
CDR3 DNA: TGCGCCAGCAGCTCCGGGACAGGGGGCACGTACGAGCAGTACTTC

J gene: TRBJ2-1
clone size: NA
V gene: TRBV5-4
D gene: NA
CDR3 protein: CASSLGGQGYNEQFF
CDR3 DNA: TGTGCCAGCAGCTTGGGGGGGCAGGGGTACAATGAGCAGTTCTTC

J gene: TRBJ1-2
clone size: NA
V gene: TRBV15
D gene: NA
CDR3 protein: CATSPDSYYRNYGYTF
CDR3 DNA: TGTGCCACCAGCCCTGACAGCTATTATAGGAATTATGGCTACACCTTC

J gene: TRBJ1-5
clone size: NA
V gene: TRBV6-5
D gene: TRBD1
CDR3 protein: CASSYEGAGQPQHF
CDR3 DNA: TGTGCCAGCAGTTATGAGGGGGCAGGACAGCCCCAGCATTTT

J gene: TRBJ1-2
clone size: once
V gene: TRBV5-6
D gene: TRBD1
CDR3 protein: CASSLQGENYGYTF
CDR3 DNA: TGTGCCAGCAGCTTGCAGGGGGAAAACTATGGCTACACCTTC

J gene: TRBJ2-5
clone size: NA
V gene: TRBV28
D gene: NA
CDR3 protein: CASSLRKGGWGLQETQYF
CDR3 DNA: TGTGCCAGCAGCCTCCGAAAGGGAGGATGGGGCCTCCAAGAGACCCAGTACTTC

J gene: TRBJ2-7
clone size: NA
V gene: TRBV6-5
D gene: NA
CDR3 protein: CASSPRDSYYEQYF
CDR3 DNA: TGTGCCAGCAGTCCCCGGGACTCCTACTACGAGCAGTACTTC

J gene: TRBJ2-5
clone size: NA
V gene: TRBV10-3
D gene: NA
CDR3 protein: CAILGSGETQYF
CDR3 DNA: TGTGCCATCCTCGGGAGTGGGGAGACCCAGTACTTC

J gene: TRBJ2-3
clone size: NA
V gene: TRBV7-3
D gene: TRBD2
CDR3 protein: CASSLRAGTNTDTQYF
CDR3 DNA: TGTGCCAGCAGCCTACGGGCAGGGACTAACACAGATACGCAGTATTTT

J gene: TRBJ2-3
clone size: NA
V gene: TRBV30
D gene: TRBD2
CDR3 protein: CAWGGLAGVTDTQYF
CDR3 DNA: TGTGCCTGGGGGGGACTAGCGGGGGTAACAGATACGCAGTATTTT

J gene: TRBJ2-7
clone size: NA
V gene: TRBV30
D gene: NA
CDR3 protein: CAWTSGNYEQYF
CDR3 DNA: TGTGCCTGGACTTCAGGGAACTACGAGCAGTACTTC

J gene: TRBJ1-5
clone size: NA
V gene: TRBV5-4
D gene: NA
CDR3 protein: CASSHDRSNQPQHF
CDR3 DNA: TGTGCCAGCAGCCATGACAGGAGCAATCAGCCCCAGCATTTT

J gene: TRBJ1-5
clone size: NA
V gene: TRBV21-1
D gene: NA
CDR3 protein: CASSGTGGQPQHF
CDR3 DNA: TGTGCCAGCAGCGGGACAGGGGGCCAGCCCCAGCATTTT

J gene: TRBJ2-3
clone size: NA
V gene: TRBV11-2
D gene: NA
CDR3 protein: CASRQSDTQYF
CDR3 DNA: TGTGCCAGCAGGCAGTCAGATACGCAGTATTTT

J gene: TRBJ1-1
clone size: NA
V gene: TRBV6-5
D gene: NA
CDR3 protein: CASQTKGGIGTEAFF
CDR3 DNA: TGTGCCAGCCAAACGAAAGGGGGTATAGGGACTGAAGCTTTCTTT

J gene: TRBJ1-1
clone size: NA
V gene: TRBV27
D gene: NA
CDR3 protein: CASSLWGNRNTEAFF
CDR3 DNA: TGTGCCAGCAGTTTATGGGGCAACCGGAACACTGAAGCTTTCTTT

J gene: TRBJ2-2
clone size: once
V gene: TRBV7-2
D gene: TRBD2
CDR3 protein: CASSSPGLAGDGSGELFF
CDR3 DNA: TGTGCCAGCAGCTCGCCGGGACTAGCGGGGGATGGATCCGGGGAGCTGTTTTTT

J gene: TRBJ2-7
clone size: once
V gene: TRBV9
D gene: TRBD1
CDR3 protein: CASSVDGQGDEQYF
CDR3 DNA: TGTGCCAGCAGCGTAGACGGACAGGGCGACGAGCAGTACTTC

J gene: TRBJ2-7
clone size: NA
V gene: TRBV30
D gene: NA
CDR3 protein: CAWTGPGFEQYF
CDR3 DNA: TGTGCCTGGACAGGGCCAGGTTTTGAGCAGTACTTC

J gene: TRBJ2-5
clone size: NA
V gene: TRBV5-1
D gene: TRBD2
CDR3 protein: CASSLAGGQETQYF
CDR3 DNA: TGCGCCAGCAGCTTAGCGGGGGGCCAAGAGACCCAGTACTTC

J gene: TRBJ2-3
clone size: NA
V gene: TRBV7-3
D gene: TRBD2
CDR3 protein: CASSLGTSGGGQYF
CDR3 DNA: TGTGCCAGCAGCCTGGGGACTAGCGGAGGAGGGCAGTATTTT

J gene: TRBJ2-7
clone size: NA
V gene: TRBV28
D gene: NA
CDR3 protein: CASGNLYEQYF
CDR3 DNA: TGTGCCAGCGGTAACCTCTACGAGCAGTACTTC

J gene: TRBJ1-5
clone size: NA
V gene: TRBV28
D gene: TRBD1
CDR3 protein: CASSWTGVEQPQHF
CDR3 DNA: TGTGCCAGCAGTTGGACAGGGGTGGAGCAGCCCCAGCATTTT

J gene: TRBJ1-5
clone size: NA
V gene: TRBV19
D gene: NA
CDR3 protein: CASSISRAHQPQHF
CDR3 DNA: TGTGCCAGTAGTATTAGCAGGGCCCATCAGCCCCAGCATTTT

J gene: TRBJ1-4
clone size: NA
V gene: TRBV4-1
D gene: NA
CDR3 protein: CASSQDQDSRNEKLFF
CDR3 DNA: TGCGCCAGCAGCCAAGATCAAGACAGCCGTAATGAAAAACTGTTTTTT

J gene: TRBJ2-1
clone size: NA
V gene: TRBV5-1
D gene: NA
CDR3 protein: CASSLRGDGDNEQFF
CDR3 DNA: TGCGCCAGCAGCTTGAGAGGGGATGGGGACAATGAGCAGTTCTTC

J gene: TRBJ1-1
clone size: NA
V gene: TRBV6-5
D gene: TRBD1
CDR3 protein: CASTKSGGTEAFF
CDR3 DNA: TGTGCCAGCACCAAATCAGGGGGCACTGAAGCTTTCTTT

J gene: TRBJ1-4
clone size: NA
V gene: TRBV30
D gene: NA
CDR3 protein: CAWRQESEKLFF
CDR3 DNA: TGTGCCTGGAGACAGGAGTCTGAAAAACTGTTTTTT

J gene: TRBJ2-5
clone size: NA
V gene: TRBV9
D gene: NA
CDR3 protein: CASSPGGETQYF
CDR3 DNA: TGTGCCAGCAGCCCCGGGGGAGAGACCCAGTACTTC

J gene: TRBJ1-2
clone size: NA
V gene: TRBV4-3
D gene: TRBD1
CDR3 protein: CASSQDPGTGVGYGYTF
CDR3 DNA: TGCGCCAGCAGCCAAGATCCGGGGACAGGGGTGGGCTATGGCTACACCTTC